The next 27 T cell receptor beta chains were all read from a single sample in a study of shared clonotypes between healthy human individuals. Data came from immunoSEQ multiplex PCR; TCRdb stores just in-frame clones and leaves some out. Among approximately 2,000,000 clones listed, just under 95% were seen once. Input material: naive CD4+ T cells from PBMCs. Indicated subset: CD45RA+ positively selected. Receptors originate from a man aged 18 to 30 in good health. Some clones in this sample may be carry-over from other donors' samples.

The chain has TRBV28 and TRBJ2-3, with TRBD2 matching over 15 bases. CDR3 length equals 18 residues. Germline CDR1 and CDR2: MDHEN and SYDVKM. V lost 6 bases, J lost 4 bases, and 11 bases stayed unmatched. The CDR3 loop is CASSLGLAGGPGADTQYF. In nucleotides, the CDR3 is TGTGCCAGCAGCCTCGGACTAGCGGGAGGGCCGGGGGCAGATACGCAGTATTTT.

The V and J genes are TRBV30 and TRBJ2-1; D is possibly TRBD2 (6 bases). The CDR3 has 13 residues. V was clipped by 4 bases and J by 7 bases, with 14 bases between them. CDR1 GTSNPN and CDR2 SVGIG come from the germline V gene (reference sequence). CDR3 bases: TGTGCCTGGAACACGGGAGTGGGGAATGAGCAGTTCTTC. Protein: CAWNTGVGNEQFF.

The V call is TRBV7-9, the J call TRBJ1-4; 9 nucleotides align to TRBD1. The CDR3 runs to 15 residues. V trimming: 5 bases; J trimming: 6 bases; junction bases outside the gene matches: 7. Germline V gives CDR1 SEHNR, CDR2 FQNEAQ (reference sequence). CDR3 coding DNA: TGTGCCAGCAGCCAGGGACAGGGACGGGATGAAAAACTGTTTTTT. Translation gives CASSQGQGRDEKLFF.

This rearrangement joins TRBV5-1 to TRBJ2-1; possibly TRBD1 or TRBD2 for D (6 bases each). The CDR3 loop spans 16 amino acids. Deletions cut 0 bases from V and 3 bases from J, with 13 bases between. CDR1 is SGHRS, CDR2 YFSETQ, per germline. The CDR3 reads CASSLASGAYYNEQFF. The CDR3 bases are TGCGCCAGCAGCTTGGCCTCGGGGGCCTACTACAATGAGCAGTTCTTC. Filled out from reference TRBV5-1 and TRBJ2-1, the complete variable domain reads KAGVTQTPRYLIKTRGQQVTLSCSPISGHRSVSWYQQTPGQGLQFLFEYFSETQRNKGNFPGRFSGRQFSNSRSEMNVSTLELGDSALYLCASSLASGAYYNEQFFGPGTRLTVL.

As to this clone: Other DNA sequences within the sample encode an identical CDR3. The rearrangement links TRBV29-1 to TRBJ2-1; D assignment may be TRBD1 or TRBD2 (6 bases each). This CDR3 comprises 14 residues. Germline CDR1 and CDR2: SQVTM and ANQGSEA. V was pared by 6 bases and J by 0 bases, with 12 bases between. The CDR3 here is CSVKGGSSYNEQFF. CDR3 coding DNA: TGCAGCGTCAAAGGGGGGAGCTCCTACAATGAGCAGTTCTTC.

The CDR3 DNA follows: TGTGCCAGCACCCTGCTTCGGGCCTACGAGCAGTACTTC. It yields the protein CASTLLRAYEQYF. The rearrangement uses TRBV2 and TRBJ2-7; no clear D gene. Per germline, CDR1 SNHLY and CDR2 FYNNEI. V lost 7 bases, J lost 2 bases, and 12 bases lay in between. CDR3 length: 13 amino acids.

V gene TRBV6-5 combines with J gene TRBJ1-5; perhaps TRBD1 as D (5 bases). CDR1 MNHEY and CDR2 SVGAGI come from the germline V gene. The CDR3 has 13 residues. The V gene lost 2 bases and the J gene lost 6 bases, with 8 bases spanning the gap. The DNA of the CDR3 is TGTGCCAGCAGTTACCGGACAAGTCAGCCCCAGCATTTT. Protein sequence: CASSYRTSQPQHF.

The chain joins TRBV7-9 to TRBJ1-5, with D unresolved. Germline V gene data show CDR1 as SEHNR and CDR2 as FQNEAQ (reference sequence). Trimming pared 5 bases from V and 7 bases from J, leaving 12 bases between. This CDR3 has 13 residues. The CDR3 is CASSQDSGQPQHF. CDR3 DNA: TGTGCCAGCAGCCAAGACTCCGGACAGCCCCAGCATTTT.

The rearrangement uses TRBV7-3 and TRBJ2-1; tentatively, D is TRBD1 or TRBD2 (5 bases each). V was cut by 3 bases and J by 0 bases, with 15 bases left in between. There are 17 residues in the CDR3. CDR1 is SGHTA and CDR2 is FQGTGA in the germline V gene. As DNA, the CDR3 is TGTGCCAGCAGCTTCCTGGGGGTTTCGGGCTCCTACAATGAGCAGTTCTTC. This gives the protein CASSFLGVSGSYNEQFF.

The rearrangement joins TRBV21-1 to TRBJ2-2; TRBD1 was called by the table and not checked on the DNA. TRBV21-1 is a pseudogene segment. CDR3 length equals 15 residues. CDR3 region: CASSKERGDTGELFF. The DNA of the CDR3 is TGTGCCAGCAGCAAAGAAAGGGGTGATACCGGGGAGCTGTTTTTT.

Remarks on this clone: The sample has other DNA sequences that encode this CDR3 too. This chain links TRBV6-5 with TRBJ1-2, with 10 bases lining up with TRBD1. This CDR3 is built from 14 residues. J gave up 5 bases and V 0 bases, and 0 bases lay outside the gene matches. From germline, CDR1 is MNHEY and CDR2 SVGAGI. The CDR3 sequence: CASSYSGQGYGYTF. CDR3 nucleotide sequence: TGTGCCAGCAGTTACTCGGGACAGGGGTATGGCTACACCTTC.

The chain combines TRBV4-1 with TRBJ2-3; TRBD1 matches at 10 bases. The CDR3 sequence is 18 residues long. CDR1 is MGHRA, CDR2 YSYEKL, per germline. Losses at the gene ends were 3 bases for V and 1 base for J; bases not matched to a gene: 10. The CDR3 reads CASSQRGDRGSGTDTQYF. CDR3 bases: TGCGCCAGCAGCCAGCGGGGGGACAGGGGATCGGGCACAGATACGCAGTATTTT.

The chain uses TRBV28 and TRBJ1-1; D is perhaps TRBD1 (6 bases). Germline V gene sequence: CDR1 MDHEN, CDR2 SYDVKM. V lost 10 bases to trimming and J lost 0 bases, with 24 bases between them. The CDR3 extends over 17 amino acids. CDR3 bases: TGTGCCACCCATATCTCCGGGGGCAGGCCTATGAACACTGAAGCTTTCTTT. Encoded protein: CATHISGGRPMNTEAFF.

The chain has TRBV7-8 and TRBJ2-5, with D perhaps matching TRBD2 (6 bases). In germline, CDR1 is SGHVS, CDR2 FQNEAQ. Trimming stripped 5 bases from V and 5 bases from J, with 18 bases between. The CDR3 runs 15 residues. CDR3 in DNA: TGTGCCAGCAGCAGCGGATGGCGGGATGGGGAGACCCAGTACTTC. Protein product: CASSSGWRDGETQYF.

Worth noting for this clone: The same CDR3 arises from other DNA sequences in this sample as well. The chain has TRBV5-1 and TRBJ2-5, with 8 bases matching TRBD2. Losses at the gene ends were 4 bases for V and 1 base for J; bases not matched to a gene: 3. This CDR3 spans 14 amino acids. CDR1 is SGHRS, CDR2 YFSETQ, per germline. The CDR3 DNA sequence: TGCGCCAGCAGCCCGACTAGCGTCCAAGAGACCCAGTACTTC. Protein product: CASSPTSVQETQYF.

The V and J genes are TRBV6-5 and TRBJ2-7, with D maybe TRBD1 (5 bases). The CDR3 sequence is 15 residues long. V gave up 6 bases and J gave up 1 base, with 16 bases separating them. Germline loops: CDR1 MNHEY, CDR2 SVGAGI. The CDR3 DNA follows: TGTGCCAGCAGGCTAGGGGTCCTCGGGTCCTACGAGCAGTACTTC. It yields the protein CASRLGVLGSYEQYF.

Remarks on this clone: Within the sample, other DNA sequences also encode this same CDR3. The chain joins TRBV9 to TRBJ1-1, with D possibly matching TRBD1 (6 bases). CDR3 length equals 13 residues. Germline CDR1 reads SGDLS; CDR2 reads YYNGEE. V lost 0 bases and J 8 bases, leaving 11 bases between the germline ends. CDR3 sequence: CASSVGQGPEAFF. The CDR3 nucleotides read TGTGCCAGCAGCGTAGGCCAGGGGCCAGAAGCTTTCTTT.

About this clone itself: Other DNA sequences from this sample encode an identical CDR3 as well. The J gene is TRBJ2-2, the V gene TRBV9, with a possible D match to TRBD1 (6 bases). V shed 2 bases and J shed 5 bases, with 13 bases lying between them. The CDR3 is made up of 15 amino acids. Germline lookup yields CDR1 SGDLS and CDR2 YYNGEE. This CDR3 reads CASSVQGTGTGELFF. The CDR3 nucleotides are TGTGCCAGCAGCGTTCAGGGGACGGGAACCGGGGAGCTGTTTTTT.

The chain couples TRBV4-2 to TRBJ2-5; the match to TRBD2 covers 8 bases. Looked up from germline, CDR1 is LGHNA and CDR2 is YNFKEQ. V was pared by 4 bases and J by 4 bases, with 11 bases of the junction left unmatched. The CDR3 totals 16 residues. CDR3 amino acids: CASSLTPGLVAETQYF. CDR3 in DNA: TGTGCCAGCAGCCTAACGCCGGGACTAGTGGCAGAGACCCAGTACTTC.

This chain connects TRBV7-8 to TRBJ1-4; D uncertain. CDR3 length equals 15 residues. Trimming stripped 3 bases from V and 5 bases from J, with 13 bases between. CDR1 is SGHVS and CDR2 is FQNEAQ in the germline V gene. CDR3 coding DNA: TGTGCCAGCAGCTTTAATCTGGGGTCGAATGAAAAACTGTTTTTT. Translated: CASSFNLGSNEKLFF.

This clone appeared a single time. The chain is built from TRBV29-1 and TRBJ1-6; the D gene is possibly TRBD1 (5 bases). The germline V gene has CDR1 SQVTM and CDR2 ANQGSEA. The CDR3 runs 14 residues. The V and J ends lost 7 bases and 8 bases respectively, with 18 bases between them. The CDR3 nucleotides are TGCAGCGCACGCCGGGGGAGTCGGGATTCACCCCTCCACTTT. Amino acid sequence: CSARRGSRDSPLHF.

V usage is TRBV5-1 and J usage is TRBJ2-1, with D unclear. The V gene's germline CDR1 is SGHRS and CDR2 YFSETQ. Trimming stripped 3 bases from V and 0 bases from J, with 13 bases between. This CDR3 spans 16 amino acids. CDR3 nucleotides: TGCGCCAGCAGCTGGGCTACCAGGAGCTCCTACAATGAGCAGTTCTTC. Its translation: CASSWATRSSYNEQFF.

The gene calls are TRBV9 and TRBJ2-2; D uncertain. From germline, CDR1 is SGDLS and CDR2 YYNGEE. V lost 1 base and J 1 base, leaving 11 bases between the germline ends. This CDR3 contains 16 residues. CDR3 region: CASSVSQAKNTGELFF. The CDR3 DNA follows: TGTGCCAGCAGCGTAAGTCAAGCGAAGAACACCGGGGAGCTGTTTTTT.

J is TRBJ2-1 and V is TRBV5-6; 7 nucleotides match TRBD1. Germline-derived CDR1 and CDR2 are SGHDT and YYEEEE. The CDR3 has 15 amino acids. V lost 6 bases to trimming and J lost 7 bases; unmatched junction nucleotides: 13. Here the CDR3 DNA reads TGTGCCAGCACCAATTGGGGACAGCCATCAAATGAGCAGTTCTTC. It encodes CASTNWGQPSNEQFF.

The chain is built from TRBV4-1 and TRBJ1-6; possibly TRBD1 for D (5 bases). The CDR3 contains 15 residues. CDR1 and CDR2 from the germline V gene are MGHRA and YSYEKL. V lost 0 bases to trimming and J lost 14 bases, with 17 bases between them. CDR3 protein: CASSQDSQGQITLHF. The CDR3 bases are TGCGCCAGCAGCCAAGACTCGCAGGGCCAGATCACCCTCCACTTT.

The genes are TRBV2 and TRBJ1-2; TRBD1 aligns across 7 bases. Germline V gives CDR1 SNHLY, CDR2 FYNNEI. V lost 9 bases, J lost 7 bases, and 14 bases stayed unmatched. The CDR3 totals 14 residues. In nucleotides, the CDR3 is TGTGCCAGTGTAAGACAGGGAACGATCGGTGGCTACACCTTC. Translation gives CASVRQGTIGGYTF.

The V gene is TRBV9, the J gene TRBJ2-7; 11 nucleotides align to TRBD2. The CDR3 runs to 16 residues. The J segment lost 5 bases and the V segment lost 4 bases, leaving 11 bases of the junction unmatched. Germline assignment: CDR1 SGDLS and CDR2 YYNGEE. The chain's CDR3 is CASSFRQTSGNDEQYF. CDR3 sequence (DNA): TGTGCCAGCAGCTTTAGGCAGACTAGCGGGAATGACGAGCAGTACTTC.